The 28 T cell receptor beta chains given below trace back to one sample, sequenced in a study of CD8 T cells in ankylosing spondylitis. General study findings and limits: Blood of patients with ankylosing spondylitis appeared to be characterized by a TCR beta motif of several highly homologous variants.

For these receptors, no antigen is known. TCRdb analysed the 5' RACE reads with MiXCR anew, one entry per CDR3 protein. The table has approximately 300,000 distinct CDR3 sequences, approximately 8% seen once. Specimen: blood, either unsorted or a sorted T cell fraction (not recorded which). The receptors shown here come from a male donor with ankylosing spondylitis.

This clonotype has a handful of counts. The genes are TRBV7-8 and TRBJ1-6; D not resolved. The CDR3 is 15 amino acids. The germline gives CDR1 SGHVS, CDR2 FQNEAQ. Trimming pared 1 base from V and 10 bases from J, leaving 14 bases between. The CDR3 loop is CASSLDWGGRSPLHF. CDR3 DNA: TGTGCCAGCAGCTTAGACTGGGGAGGACGGTCACCCCTCCACTTT. The whole variable domain, remainder taken from reference TRBV7-8 and TRBJ1-6, is GAGVSQSPRYKVAKRGQDVALRCDPISGHVSLFWYQQALGQGPEFLTYFQNEAQLDKSGLPSDRFFAERPEGSVSTLKIQRTQQEDSAVYLCASSLDWGGRSPLHFGNGTRLTVT.

The chain links TRBV28 to TRBJ2-1; 7 bases are a match to TRBD2. Germline-derived CDR1 and CDR2 are MDHEN and SYDVKM. V lost 5 bases to trimming and J lost 10 bases; unmatched junction nucleotides: 17. CDR3 size: 16 residues. CDR3 DNA sequence: TGTGCCAGCAGTCCCACTGGGGAGCGGGGTCTAGGGGAGCAGTTCTTC. This gives the protein CASSPTGERGLGEQFF.

This clonotype has a count of ten or more. This chain joins TRBV5-1 and TRBJ2-3; D ambiguous. V was cut by 0 bases and J by 3 bases, with 8 bases left in between. The germline V gene has CDR1 SGHRS and CDR2 YFSETQ. The CDR3 spans 14 residues. CDR3 region: CASSLGATTDTQYF. As DNA, the CDR3 is TGCGCCAGCAGCTTGGGTGCCACAACAGATACGCAGTATTTT.

The chain employs TRBV7-9 and TRBJ2-1; no clear D gene. This CDR3 spans 11 amino acids. The germline gives CDR1 SEHNR, CDR2 FQNEAQ (reference sequence). Trimming took off 3 bases at V and 9 bases at J, with 6 bases between the two ends. The CDR3 region is CASSLGIEQFF. Written as DNA, the CDR3 is TGTGCCAGCAGCTTGGGGATTGAGCAGTTCTTC.

The chain has TRBV11-2 and TRBJ1-1; 8 bases are a match to TRBD1. CDR3 length: 17 amino acids. In germline, CDR1 is SGHAT, CDR2 FQNNGV. V lost 5 bases and J lost 4; bases outside the gene matches: 15. The CDR3 is CASSASLPTGGGTEAFF. The CDR3 DNA follows: TGTGCCAGCAGCGCCTCGCTCCCAACAGGGGGTGGCACTGAAGCTTTCTTT.

Concerning this clonotype itself: This may be a read error, as it is one base from a much larger clone. The J gene is TRBJ2-5, the V gene TRBV12-3 or TRBV12-4, with 7 positions matching TRBD1. V lost 6 bases and J lost 4; bases outside the gene matches: 8. This CDR3 region has 14 residues. CDR3 in amino acids: CASRRQGRRETQYF. The DNA for the CDR3 is TGTGCCAGCAGGAGACAGGGCCGCCGAGAGACCCAGTACTTC.

This clonotype appeared a few times. V and J are TRBV20-1 and TRBJ2-1; unclear D gene. Germline V gene lookup returns CDR1 DFQATT and CDR2 SNEGSKA (reference sequence). This CDR3 is built from 10 residues. Trimming cost V 0 bases and J 10 bases, with 4 bases left between them. CDR3 amino acids: CSAREIEQFF. The CDR3, as DNA: TGCAGTGCTAGAGAAATAGAGCAGTTCTTC.

This clonotype has ten or more counts. The V and J genes are TRBV7-9 and TRBJ2-3; 9 bases map to TRBD1. V was clipped by 5 bases and J by 4 bases; unmatched bases: 7. CDR3 length equals 15 residues. Germline V gene sequence: CDR1 SEHNR, CDR2 FQNEAQ (reference sequence). CDR3 region: CASSVETGGSDTQYF. As DNA, the CDR3 is TGTGCCAGCAGCGTAGAGACAGGGGGATCAGATACGCAGTATTTT.

This rearrangement joins TRBV6-1 to TRBJ1-3; no clear D. Germline V gene lookup returns CDR1 MNHNS and CDR2 SASEGT. The CDR3 is 14 amino acids. Trimming took 8 bases from V and 0 from J, leaving 11 bases between them. DNA of the CDR3: TGTGCCAGCTACTCACCCACCTCTGGAAACACCATATATTTT. It yields the protein CASYSPTSGNTIYF.

This clonotype was detected only a few times. The chain is built from TRBV11-2 and TRBJ2-2; no definite D call. From germline, CDR1 is SGHAT and CDR2 FQNNGV. V was trimmed by 0 bases and J by 4 bases, leaving 9 bases between them. The CDR3 length is 15 residues. In nucleotides, the CDR3 is TGTGCCAGCAGCTTAGACCGGGTTCCCACCGGGGAGCTGTTTTTT. The encoded protein is CASSLDRVPTGELFF.

The V call is TRBV20-1, the J call TRBJ2-1, with 8 nucleotides matching TRBD2. This CDR3 contains 13 residues. Germline values: CDR1 DFQATT, CDR2 SNEGSKA (reference sequence). Unmatched junction bases numbered 0, after V lost 3 bases and J lost 2 bases. The DNA of the CDR3 is TGCAGTGCTAGCGGGAGGGCCTACAATGAGCAGTTCTTC. Its translation: CSASGRAYNEQFF.

This rearrangement joins TRBV5-1 to TRBJ2-5; 8 positions agree with TRBD1. The junction had 9 bases not matched to a gene; V was cut back by 4 bases and J by 7 bases. Germline V CDR1 and CDR2: SGHRS, YFSETQ. The CDR3 has 14 residues. The CDR3 coding sequence is TGCGCCAGCAGCGACTCAGGGGGCGCGGTGACCCAGTACTTC. Protein: CASSDSGGAVTQYF.

This clonotype was observed at least ten times. J is TRBJ1-2 and V is TRBV29-1; no firm D call. CDR1 and CDR2 (germline): SQVTM, ANQGSEA. V lost 7 bases and J lost 7, with 22 bases in between. The CDR3 runs 14 residues. The CDR3 DNA sequence: TGCAGCGCCTCCTCGGCGGGGAAGATCGCTGGCTACACCTTC. It codes for CSASSAGKIAGYTF. Together with reference TRBV29-1 and TRBJ1-2, the CDR3 gives the full variable domain: SAVISQKPSRDICQRGTSLTIQCQVDSQVTMMFWYRQQPGQSLTLIATANQGSEATYESGFVIDKFPISRPNLTFSTLTVSNMSPEDSSIYLCSASSAGKIAGYTFGSGTRLTVV.

The CDR3 region has the DNA TGTGCCATCAGTGAGAAGAGGGATACCGGGGAGCTGTTTTTT. Translated, it gives CAISEKRDTGELFF. The chain recombines TRBV10-3 with TRBJ2-2; D possibly corresponds to TRBD2 (5 bases). The length of the CDR3 is 14 residues. Between the trimmed V and J ends, which lost 2 bases and 5 bases, there was a span of 9 bases. Germline loops: CDR1 ENHRY, CDR2 SYGVKD.

This chain uses TRBV12-5 with TRBJ1-1, with no clear D. Germline CDR1 is LGHNT and CDR2 is FRNRAP. This CDR3 region has 14 residues. With 1 base removed from V and 0 bases from J, the gap between germline ends came to 6 bases. The CDR3, as DNA: TGTGCTAGTGGTTTGGGTGCGGTGAACACTGAAGCTTTCTTT. Amino acids: CASGLGAVNTEAFF.

V usage is TRBV12-3 or TRBV12-4 and J usage is TRBJ1-5; no clear D gene. The CDR3 is made up of 13 amino acids. The ends were cut back, 2 bases at V and 6 bases at J, with 8 bases in the middle. CDR3 sequence: CASSLSLSQPQHF. CDR3 nucleotides: TGTGCCAGCAGTTTAAGTCTCTCTCAGCCCCAGCATTTT.

This clonotype showed up many times. The chain couples TRBV7-9 to TRBJ2-1; TRBD2 aligns across 8 bases. With V trimmed by 1 base and J by 3 bases, 5 bases remained unmatched. Germline CDR1 SEHNR, CDR2 FQNEAQ (reference sequence). This CDR3 region has 16 residues. CDR3 nucleotide sequence: TGTGCCAGCAGCTTAGAGTCGGGACTAGGCTACAATGAGCAGTTCTTC. It codes for CASSLESGLGYNEQFF.

The chain recombines TRBV15 with TRBJ2-2; no reliable D call. V was cut by 5 bases and J by 0 bases, with 10 bases left in between. The CDR3 totals 15 residues. Germline V gene lookup returns CDR1 LNHNV and CDR2 YYDKDF (reference sequence). CDR3 sequence: CATSPPLSNTGELFF. The CDR3 DNA follows: TGTGCCACCAGCCCTCCACTGTCGAACACCGGGGAGCTGTTTTTT.

The genes are TRBV7-2 and TRBJ1-1; TRBD1 might be the D (6 bases). V was clipped by 5 bases and J by 5 bases, with 18 bases between them. The germline V gene has CDR1 SGHTA and CDR2 FQGNSA. The CDR3 is made up of 15 amino acids. The CDR3 loop reads CASSNRGAGLTEAFF. DNA of the CDR3: TGTGCCAGCAGCAATAGGGGGGCAGGGCTTACTGAAGCTTTCTTT.

In its sample, this clonotype was seen a few times. The chain is built from TRBV5-1 and TRBJ2-1; 9 bases agree with TRBD2. The junction had 8 bases not matched to a gene; V was cut back by 7 bases and J by 6 bases. The CDR3 is 14 amino acids. Germline-derived CDR1 and CDR2 are SGHRS and YFSETQ. The chain's CDR3 is CASRPREGPNEQFF. The DNA of the CDR3 is TGCGCCAGCCGCCCGCGGGAGGGCCCCAATGAGCAGTTCTTC.

V is TRBV7-9 and J is TRBJ1-1; D might be TRBD1 (5 bases). Germline CDR1 SEHNR, CDR2 FQNEAQ (reference sequence). V was pared by 4 bases and J by 0 bases, with 9 bases between. CDR3 length: 14 residues. In DNA form, the CDR3 reads TGTGCCAGCAGCTCCTACAGGATGAACACTGAAGCTTTCTTT. Protein sequence: CASSSYRMNTEAFF.

The chain recombines TRBV5-5 with TRBJ2-7; 8 nucleotides line up with TRBD1. CDR3 length: 15 residues. The V segment lost 2 bases and the J segment 3 bases; nucleotides outside the gene matches: 7. CDR1 SGHKS and CDR2 YYEKEE come from the germline V gene (reference sequence). The CDR3 DNA is TGTGCCAGCAGCTTTGGGACAGGCGACTTCTACGAGCAGTACTTC. Its translation is CASSFGTGDFYEQYF. The full variable domain, its missing parts supplied by reference TRBV5-5 and TRBJ2-7, is DAGVTQSPTHLIKTRGQQVTLRCSPISGHKSVSWYQQVLGQGPQFIFQYYEKEERGRGNFPDRFSARQFPNYSSELNVNALLLGDSALYLCASSFGTGDFYEQYFGPGTRLTVT.

This clonotype was seen more than once but under ten times. The genes are TRBV7-3 and TRBJ2-1; tentatively, D is TRBD1 (6 bases). The CDR3 has 16 residues. The V gene's germline CDR1 is SGHTA and CDR2 FQGTGA. V was clipped by 1 base and J by 0 bases, with 10 bases between them. CDR3 coding DNA: TGTGCCAGCAGCTTAAGGGACACACGCTCCTACAATGAGCAGTTCTTC. Its translation is CASSLRDTRSYNEQFF.

This clonotype was detected once. The chain joins TRBV2 to TRBJ2-7; the D gene is possibly TRBD2 (6 bases). Trimming stripped 6 bases from V and 9 bases from J, with 12 bases between. CDR1 SNHLY and CDR2 FYNNEI come from the germline V gene. The CDR3 is 11 amino acids. For the CDR3, the DNA is TGTGCCAGCAGGGGCCCCGGGGGGCAGTACTTC. It encodes CASRGPGGQYF.

This clonotype was found many times. The V call is TRBV6-2 or TRBV6-3, the J call TRBJ1-1; D unclear. Germline values: CDR1 MNHEY, CDR2 SVGEGT. The ends were cut back, 6 bases at V and 1 base at J, with 18 bases in the middle. There are 16 residues in the CDR3. The CDR3: CASSYPTGGKNTEAFF. As DNA, the CDR3 is TGTGCCAGCAGCTATCCGACCGGTGGGAAGAACACTGAAGCTTTCTTT.

The J gene is TRBJ2-7, the V gene TRBV11-2, with 14 bases fitting TRBD2. The CDR3 covers 18 residues. In germline, CDR1 is SGHAT, CDR2 FQNNGV. The ends lost 2 bases at V and 3 bases at J; junction bases unmatched: 9. CDR3 amino acids: CASSLIGTSGSIGYEQYF. The CDR3 bases are TGTGCCAGCAGCTTAATCGGGACTAGCGGGAGCATCGGCTACGAGCAGTACTTC.

This clonotype has only a few counts. V usage is TRBV4-2 and J usage is TRBJ2-2, with unresolved D. Trimming removed 4 bases from V and 0 bases from J, with 9 bases in between. This CDR3 region has 15 residues. CDR1 is LGHNA, CDR2 YNFKEQ, per germline. CDR3 sequence: CASSPRASNTGELFF. CDR3 DNA sequence: TGTGCCAGCAGCCCCCGCGCGTCGAACACCGGGGAGCTGTTTTTT.

This clonotype has ten or more counts. Here the CDR3 reads CASSLWTSGRKETQYF. In DNA, the CDR3 is TGTGCCAGCAGCTTATGGACTAGCGGGAGGAAAGAGACCCAGTACTTC. This chain uses TRBV11-2 with TRBJ2-5; the match to TRBD2 covers 14 bases. There are 16 residues in the CDR3. With 2 bases clipped from V and 3 bases from J, the junction kept 2 bases outside the gene matches. Germline lookup yields CDR1 SGHAT and CDR2 FQNNGV. Variable domain in full (rest from reference TRBV11-2 and TRBJ2-5): EAGVAQSPRYKIIEKRQSVAFWCNPISGHATLYWYQQILGQGPKLLIQFQNNGVVDDSQLPKDRFSAERLKGVDSTLKIQPAKLEDSAVYLCASSLWTSGRKETQYFGPGTRLLVL.